These T cell receptor beta chains were read from a single sample in a study of cytomegalovirus exposure and HLA in healthy donors. Sequencing was performed with immunoSEQ multiplex PCR; in TCRdb, only in-frame clones are kept and a portion is missing. The sample carries 100,000 to 150,000 clones, approximately 88% recorded once. The specimen was PBMCs. These receptors were obtained from a young woman in good health and CMV-seronegative. Both conserved end residues are part of each CDR3. D genes are given only for firm matches. The size of a clone is reported for some rows only, either as once, few or many, or as a class for expanded clones.

j_gene: TRBJ1-5; d_gene: .; abundance: few; v_gene: TRBV11-2; CDR3aa: CASSLGSGISNQPQHF; CDR3nt: TGTGCCAGCAGCTTAGGTTCCGGGATCAGCAATCAGCCCCAGCATTTT
j_gene: TRBJ1-2; d_gene: .; abundance: .; v_gene: TRBV5-1; CDR3aa: CASSLESGAQGGYTF; CDR3nt: TGCGCCAGCAGTTTGGAATCAGGGGCTCAAGGTGGCTACACCTTC
j_gene: TRBJ2-1; d_gene: TRBD2; abundance: .; v_gene: TRBV5-4; CDR3aa: CASSLALAGGLSGLSEQFF; CDR3nt: TGTGCCAGCAGCTTAGCCCTAGCGGGAGGGCTCTCCGGCCTAAGTGAGCAGTTCTTC
j_gene: TRBJ2-3; d_gene: TRBD2; abundance: few; v_gene: TRBV28; CDR3aa: CASTSLAGGTDTQYF; CDR3nt: TGTGCCAGCACCTCTTTAGCGGGAGGAACAGATACGCAGTATTTT
j_gene: TRBJ2-4; d_gene: .; abundance: once; v_gene: TRBV14; CDR3aa: CASSLTGLGGNIQYF; CDR3nt: TGTGCCAGCAGCTTAACGGGGCTGGGGGGAAACATTCAGTACTTC
j_gene: TRBJ1-5; d_gene: .; abundance: .; v_gene: TRBV30; CDR3aa: CAWSVLSNQPQHF; CDR3nt: TGTGCCTGGAGTGTCCTCAGTAATCAGCCCCAGCATTTT
j_gene: TRBJ2-2; d_gene: .; abundance: .; v_gene: TRBV28; CDR3aa: CASEPGQGPAGELFF; CDR3nt: TGTGCCAGCGAACCTGGGCAGGGTCCCGCCGGGGAGCTGTTTTTT
j_gene: TRBJ2-5; d_gene: .; abundance: .; v_gene: TRBV5-5; CDR3aa: CASTPGGETQYF; CDR3nt: TGTGCCAGCACCCCGGGTGGGGAGACCCAGTACTTC
j_gene: TRBJ2-5; d_gene: .; abundance: .; v_gene: TRBV18; CDR3aa: CASSPLDLTGETQYF; CDR3nt: TGTGCCAGCTCACCGCTGGATCTCACGGGGGAGACCCAGTACTTC
j_gene: TRBJ2-3; d_gene: TRBD1; abundance: once; v_gene: TRBV25-1; CDR3aa: CASRGDRLEDTQYF; CDR3nt: TGTGCCAGCCGAGGGGACAGGTTGGAAGATACGCAGTATTTT
j_gene: TRBJ2-7; d_gene: .; abundance: .; v_gene: TRBV29-1; CDR3aa: CSVEEWADSYEQYF; CDR3nt: TGCAGCGTTGAAGAGTGGGCCGATTCCTACGAGCAGTACTTC
j_gene: TRBJ1-2; d_gene: TRBD1; abundance: .; v_gene: TRBV27; CDR3aa: CASSPGQVGYGYTF; CDR3nt: TGTGCCAGCAGTCCCGGACAGGTCGGCTATGGCTACACCTTC
j_gene: TRBJ2-1; d_gene: TRBD1; abundance: .; v_gene: TRBV28; CDR3aa: CASSLYRGSSYNEQFF; CDR3nt: TGTGCCAGCAGTTTATACAGGGGGAGCTCCTACAATGAGCAGTTCTTC
j_gene: TRBJ1-5; d_gene: TRBD1; abundance: .; v_gene: TRBV11-2; CDR3aa: CASSPGGNQPQHF; CDR3nt: TGTGCCAGCAGCCCAGGGGGGAATCAGCCCCAGCATTTT
j_gene: TRBJ2-5; d_gene: TRBD1; abundance: .; v_gene: TRBV29-1; CDR3aa: CSVSTGGAGETQYF; CDR3nt: TGCAGCGTGTCGACAGGGGGCGCAGGAGAGACCCAGTACTTC
j_gene: TRBJ2-3; d_gene: TRBD2; abundance: .; v_gene: TRBV5-1; CDR3aa: CASSLGIAGGLGDTQYF; CDR3nt: TGCGCCAGCAGCTTGGGTATCGCGGGAGGATTAGGAGATACGCAGTATTTT
j_gene: TRBJ2-1; d_gene: .; abundance: .; v_gene: TRBV7-3; CDR3aa: CASSSAGTSLNEQFF; CDR3nt: TGTGCCAGCAGCTCCGCCGGGACAAGTCTCAATGAGCAGTTCTTC
j_gene: TRBJ2-3; d_gene: .; abundance: .; v_gene: TRBV5-4; CDR3aa: CASSLAGADTQYF; CDR3nt: TGTGCCAGCAGCTTGGCCGGGGCAGATACGCAGTATTTT
j_gene: TRBJ1-1; d_gene: .; abundance: .; v_gene: TRBV30; CDR3aa: CAWSWAKAEAFF; CDR3nt: TGTGCCTGGAGTTGGGCGAAAGCTGAAGCTTTCTTT
j_gene: TRBJ2-5; d_gene: TRBD2; abundance: .; v_gene: TRBV28; CDR3aa: CASSFVGLAAETQYF; CDR3nt: TGTGCCAGCAGTTTCGTGGGACTAGCTGCGGAGACCCAGTACTTC
j_gene: TRBJ1-3; d_gene: TRBD1; abundance: .; v_gene: TRBV28; CDR3aa: CASRQGSSGNTIYF; CDR3nt: TGTGCCAGCCGACAGGGAAGCTCTGGAAACACCATATATTTT
j_gene: TRBJ2-2; d_gene: TRBD2; abundance: .; v_gene: TRBV11-2; CDR3aa: CASSTPGLAITGELFF; CDR3nt: TGTGCCAGCAGCACCCCGGGACTAGCGATAACCGGGGAGCTGTTTTTT
j_gene: TRBJ2-4; d_gene: .; abundance: .; v_gene: TRBV5-1; CDR3aa: CASSLDLAIQYF; CDR3nt: TGCGCCAGCAGCCTCGATCTGGCCATTCAGTACTTC
j_gene: TRBJ2-2; d_gene: TRBD2; abundance: .; v_gene: TRBV7-6; CDR3aa: CASSRRLAPNTGELFF; CDR3nt: TGTGCCAGCAGCCGCCGACTAGCGCCGAACACCGGGGAGCTGTTTTTT
j_gene: TRBJ2-2; d_gene: .; abundance: .; v_gene: TRBV19; CDR3aa: CAMAVANTGELFF; CDR3nt: TGTGCTATGGCGGTCGCGAACACCGGGGAGCTGTTTTTT
j_gene: TRBJ2-7; d_gene: TRBD2; abundance: .; v_gene: TRBV11-2; CDR3aa: CASSLGVGGRAYEQYF; CDR3nt: TGTGCCAGCAGCTTAGGAGTTGGCGGGAGGGCCTACGAGCAGTACTTC
j_gene: TRBJ2-7; d_gene: TRBD1; abundance: .; v_gene: TRBV28; CDR3aa: CASSFPGQGVYEQYF; CDR3nt: TGTGCCAGCAGTTTCCCGGGACAGGGGGTGTACGAGCAGTACTTC
j_gene: TRBJ2-7; d_gene: TRBD1; abundance: .; v_gene: TRBV28; CDR3aa: CASSGGQGRDEYEQYF; CDR3nt: TGTGCCAGCAGTGGGGGACAGGGGAGGGATGAATACGAGCAGTACTTC